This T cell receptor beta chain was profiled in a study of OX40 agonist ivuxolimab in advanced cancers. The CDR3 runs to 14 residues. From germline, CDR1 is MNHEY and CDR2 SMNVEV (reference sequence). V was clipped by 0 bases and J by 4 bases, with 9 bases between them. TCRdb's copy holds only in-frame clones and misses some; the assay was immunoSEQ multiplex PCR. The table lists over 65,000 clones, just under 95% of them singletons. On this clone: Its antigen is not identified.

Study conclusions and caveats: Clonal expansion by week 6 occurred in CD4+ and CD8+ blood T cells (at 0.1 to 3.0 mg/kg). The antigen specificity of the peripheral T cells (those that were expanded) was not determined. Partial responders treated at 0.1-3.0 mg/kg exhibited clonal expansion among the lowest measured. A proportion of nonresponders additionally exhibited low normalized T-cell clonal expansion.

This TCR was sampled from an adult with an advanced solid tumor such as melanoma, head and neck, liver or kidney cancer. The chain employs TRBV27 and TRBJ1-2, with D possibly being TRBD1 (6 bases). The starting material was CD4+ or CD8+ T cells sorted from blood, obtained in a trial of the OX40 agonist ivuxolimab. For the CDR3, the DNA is TGTGCCAGCAGTTTATCGGACAGTCTCTATGGCTACACCTTC. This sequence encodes CASSLSDSLYGYTF.